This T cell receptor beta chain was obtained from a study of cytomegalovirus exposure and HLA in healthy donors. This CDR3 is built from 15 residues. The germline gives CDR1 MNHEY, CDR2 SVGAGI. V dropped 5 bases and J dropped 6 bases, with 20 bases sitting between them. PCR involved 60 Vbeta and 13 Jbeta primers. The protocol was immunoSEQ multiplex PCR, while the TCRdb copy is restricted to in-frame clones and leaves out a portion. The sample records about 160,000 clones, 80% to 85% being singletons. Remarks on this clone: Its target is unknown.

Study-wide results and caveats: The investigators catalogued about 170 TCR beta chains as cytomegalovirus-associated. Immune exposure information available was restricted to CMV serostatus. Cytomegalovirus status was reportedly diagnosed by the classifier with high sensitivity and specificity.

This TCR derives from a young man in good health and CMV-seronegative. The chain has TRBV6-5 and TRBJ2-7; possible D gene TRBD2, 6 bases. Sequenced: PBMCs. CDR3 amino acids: CASSTGGGLPGEQYF. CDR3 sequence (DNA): TGTGCCAGCAGTACAGGCGGAGGGCTCCCTGGCGAGCAGTACTTC.